This TCR beta chain was recovered during a study of shared clonotypes between healthy human individuals. Some clones are missing from TCRdb's copy, which holds only in-frame ones; the method was immunoSEQ multiplex PCR. There are approximately 620,000 clones in the sample; around 97% occur only once, and 0.045% to 0.06% lies in the top ten. Study-level findings and limits: Large depth notwithstanding, sorted-subset sequencing proved incomplete by rarefaction. Roughly 4.6% of naive CD4 clonotypes were common to a few donors. It was the non-shared clonotypes that had lower generation probabilities than clonotypes shared by all four donors. Sampling included only blood; tissue repertoires likely differ.

As for this clone: Its antigen is unidentified.

The CDR3 consists of 14 residues. Germline-derived CDR1 and CDR2 are LNHDA and SQIVND (reference sequence). V lost 5 bases to trimming and J lost 7 bases; unmatched junction nucleotides: 8. Sample: naive CD4+ T cells sorted from blood. Subset here: CD45RA+ positively selected. The TCR originated in a young woman in good health. The V gene is TRBV19, the J gene TRBJ2-1, with 7 bases that match TRBD1. CDR3 amino acids: CASSQTGTLNEQFF. The CDR3 DNA is TGTGCCAGTAGTCAGACAGGGACGTTAAATGAGCAGTTCTTC.